These T cell receptor beta chains were read from a single sample in a study of regulatory T cells in long-lasting Graves disease. TCRdb re-analysed the multiplex PCR reads in MiXCR, keeping a single row per CDR3 protein. The profile covers about 540,000 distinct CDR3 sequences, with 13% appearing a single time and roughly 10% taken by the ten largest. The data also belong to a second study, concerning T cells in Graves' hyperthyroidism and ophthalmopathy.

Sequenced material: peripheral blood mononuclear cells (PBMCs), taken at new diagnosis, from a patient treated with antithyroid drugs. The origin of the receptors is a man in his thirties or forties with Graves disease. Both conserved end residues are part of each CDR3. D genes are given only for firm matches. The size entry is marked missing in some rows and otherwise reads once, few, many or a size class.

j_call clone_size d_call v_call cdr3_nt cdr3_aa
TRBJ2-7 many TRBD2 TRBV3-1 TGTGCCAGCAGCCAAGCTTTTCTAGCGGGAGGGGGGGAGCAGTACTTC CASSQAFLAGGGEQYF
TRBJ2-5 few - TRBV19 TGTGCCAGTAGTATAGTGCGGGGGCCAAGCCCTCAAGAGACCCAGTACTTC CASSIVRGPSPQETQYF
TRBJ2-7 - TRBD2 TRBV11-2 TGTGCCAGCAGCTTCCGACTAGCGGGAGAGGATGACGAGCAGTACTTC CASSFRLAGEDDEQYF
TRBJ2-1 many - TRBV30 TGTGCCTGGAGCCACAATGAGCAGTTCTTC CAWSHNEQFF
TRBJ1-6 - - TRBV6-5 TGTGCCAGCAGTTACTCGGGGCTAAATTCACCCCTCCACTTT CASSYSGLNSPLHF
TRBJ1-1 many - TRBV20-1 TGCAGTGCTAGAGATAGACCAGGGAGAGCTTTCTTT CSARDRPGRAFF
TRBJ2-1 many - TRBV5-1 TGCGCCAGCAGCTCAAAGACAGTCTCCTACAATGAGCAGTTCTTC CASSSKTVSYNEQFF
TRBJ1-2 - TRBD1 TRBV25-1 TGTGCCAGCAGAGGGACAGGGGACTATGGCTACACCTTC CASRGTGDYGYTF
TRBJ2-7 - TRBD1 TRBV10-3 TGTGCCATCAGCTCGGACAGGGACGAGCAGTACTTC CAISSDRDEQYF
TRBJ2-7 - - TRBV5-1 TGCGCCAGCAGCTTGGGGTCCCCTTGGGAGCAGTACTTC CASSLGSPWEQYF
TRBJ2-1 many TRBD1 TRBV24-1 TGTGCCACCAGTGATTTGGACAGGGCAAATGAGCAGTTCTTC CATSDLDRANEQFF
TRBJ1-1 many TRBD1 TRBV7-2 TGTGCCAGCAGCTTAGACAGGGGGCACACTGAAGCTTTCTTT CASSLDRGHTEAFF
TRBJ2-1 many - TRBV10-1 TGCGCCAGCAGTGAGTCGACTCGTAGGACAGTAATGACCTACAATGAGCAGTTCTTC CASSESTRRTVMTYNEQFF
TRBJ1-2 - - TRBV20-1 TGCAGTGCTAGGCCCCCTACTTCTAACCGGCTCCGGGTTAGCTATGGCTACACCTTC CSARPPTSNRLRVSYGYTF
TRBJ1-1 many TRBD1 TRBV2 TGTGCCAGCAAGGACAGGGGGCAGAGGGACACTGAAGCTTTCTTT CASKDRGQRDTEAFF
TRBJ2-7 many TRBD2 TRBV7-2 TGTGCCAGCAGCTCCAGTCCGGCGGGAGCGTCCTACGAGCAGTACTTC CASSSSPAGASYEQYF
TRBJ2-7 many TRBD2 TRBV2 TGTGCCAGCTCCGGGACTAGCGGGAGGGCCGCTAGCGAGCAGTACTTC CASSGTSGRAASEQYF
TRBJ1-1 many - TRBV11-2 TGTGCCAGCAGCTTGCTTGAAGCTTTCTTT CASSLLEAFF
TRBJ2-2 - - TRBV7-9 TGTGCCAGCAGCCGAGGAGGGGAAAACACCGGGGAGCTGTTTTTT CASSRGGENTGELFF
TRBJ1-1 few - TRBV20-1 TGCAGTGCTAACCCCAGGGCCCGACGATTACGGGGCACTGAAGCTTTCTTT CSANPRARRLRGTEAFF
TRBJ2-5 many - TRBV10-2 TGCGCCAGCAGCTTTTTGGACAGCCCGGGGACCCAGTACTTC CASSFLDSPGTQYF
TRBJ2-6 - TRBD1 TRBV20-1 TGCAGTGCCAAAATAGGGGGCGCTGGGGCCAACGTCCTGACTTTC CSAKIGGAGANVLTF
TRBJ2-5 many TRBD2 TRBV6-2/TRBV6-3 TGTGCCAGCAGGCCCTCCCCTAGCGGGAGTACGGAGACCCAGTACTTC CASRPSPSGSTETQYF
TRBJ2-7 many - TRBV7-2 TGTGCCAGCAGCCCGCTCCCCCGGGAATACGAGCAGTACTTC CASSPLPREYEQYF
TRBJ2-5 - - TRBV4-2 TGTGCCAGTAAGCCAACACAGGGTGGAGGGGAGACCCAGTACTTC CASKPTQGGGETQYF
TRBJ2-7 many TRBD2 TRBV12-3/TRBV12-4 TGTGCCAGCAGTCCTACCGGACTAGGTTCCTACGAGCAGTACTTC CASSPTGLGSYEQYF
TRBJ2-3 many - TRBV27 TGTGCCAGCAACACCCGGGGAAGGAGCACAGATACGCAGTATTTT CASNTRGRSTDTQYF
TRBJ1-2 many TRBD1 TRBV11-2 TGTGCCAGCAGCTTAAACTTAGCGACAGGGGCACACTATGGCTACACCTTC CASSLNLATGAHYGYTF
TRBJ2-7 few - TRBV27 TGTGCCAGCAGTTTCTTGTGGGGCGAGCAGTACTTC CASSFLWGEQYF
TRBJ1-1 many - TRBV27 TGTGCCAGCAGGTTGGATATGGGGGTTGGGACTGAAGCTTTCTTT CASRLDMGVGTEAFF
TRBJ2-1 few TRBD2 TRBV7-2 TGTGCCAGCAGCTTATTTGCGGGAGGGCCTCTGGATGAGCAGTTCTTC CASSLFAGGPLDEQFF
TRBJ2-3 many - TRBV6-5 TGTGCCAGCAGTTCCCTTTGGGGGAGGGGGCCCACAGATACGCAGTATTTT CASSSLWGRGPTDTQYF
TRBJ2-3 - TRBD2 TRBV13 TGTGCCAGCAGCTTCGGGCTAGCGGGACCCCACCCCGATACGCAGTATTTT CASSFGLAGPHPDTQYF
TRBJ2-2 - - TRBV11-2 TGTGCCAGCAGATCCTGGTCCAGGGGACGCACCGGGGAGCTGTTTTTT CASRSWSRGRTGELFF
TRBJ2-3 many - TRBV29-1 TGCAGCGTGATTCGGTCAGGACCTGGAGATACGCAGTATTTT CSVIRSGPGDTQYF
TRBJ2-5 many - TRBV7-9 TGTGCCAGCAGCTTAGCGAGAGGGTCGGAGACCCAGTACTTC CASSLARGSETQYF
TRBJ2-7 many TRBD1 TRBV7-2 TGTGCCAGCATACCGGGGACAGGGAGCTACGACGAGCAGTACTTC CASIPGTGSYDEQYF
TRBJ2-5 many TRBD1 TRBV12-3/TRBV12-4 TGTGCCAGCAGTACGGGACAGGAACAAGAGACCCAGTACTTC CASSTGQEQETQYF
TRBJ2-1 many - TRBV27 TGTGCCAGCAGTTATAGAGACGGGTGGGCTAGCAATGAGCAGTTCTTC CASSYRDGWASNEQFF
TRBJ2-3 many TRBD2 TRBV2 TGTGCCAGCAGTGGTGGCCTCACGAAAAGCGGGAGCGACACAGATACGCAGTATTTT CASSGGLTKSGSDTDTQYF
TRBJ1-2 - TRBD1 TRBV2 TGTGCCAGCAGTGATCAGGGGGATGGCTACACCTTC CASSDQGDGYTF
TRBJ2-1 many - TRBV29-1 TGCAGCGTAGGTCTAGCGCACTACAATGAGCAGTTCTTC CSVGLAHYNEQFF
TRBJ2-2 - TRBD2 TRBV5-4 TGTGCCAGCAGCCTGGGACTAGCGGACACCGGGGAGCTGTTTTTT CASSLGLADTGELFF
TRBJ2-1 - TRBD2 TRBV7-2 TGTGCCAGCAGCTTAGTGGCGGGAGACAACTACAATGAGCAGTTCTTC CASSLVAGDNYNEQFF
TRBJ2-1 many TRBD2 TRBV18 TGTGCCAGCTCACCTCGGGGGGGGCCTGAGCAGTTCTTC CASSPRGGPEQFF
TRBJ2-5 many - TRBV29-1 TGCAGCGTTGAACCGGTCCCTTGGGAAGAGACCCAGTACTTC CSVEPVPWEETQYF
TRBJ2-7 many - TRBV24-1 TGTGCCACCAACCAGTGCAGAAATACCTACGAGCAGTACTTC CATNQCRNTYEQYF
TRBJ2-1 many TRBD2 TRBV7-7 TGTGCTAGCAGCTTAACCCCTAGCGGCGGAGCCTACAATGAGCAGTTCTTC CASSLTPSGGAYNEQFF
TRBJ2-5 many - TRBV7-8 TGTGCCAGCAGCTTATTTCGCAGGGTACAAGAGACCCAGTACTTC CASSLFRRVQETQYF
TRBJ2-7 few TRBD2 TRBV20-1 TGCAGTGCTAGGGGGCTAGCGGGAGTGATCTACGAGCAGTACTTC CSARGLAGVIYEQYF
TRBJ1-5 - - TRBV14 TGTGCCAGCAGCCATCAGGGCAATCAGCCCCAGCATTTT CASSHQGNQPQHF
TRBJ2-3 many - TRBV20-1 TGCAGTGCTAGAGGGCTGGCGAGAGGGCTTAGCACAGATACGCAGTATTTT CSARGLARGLSTDTQYF